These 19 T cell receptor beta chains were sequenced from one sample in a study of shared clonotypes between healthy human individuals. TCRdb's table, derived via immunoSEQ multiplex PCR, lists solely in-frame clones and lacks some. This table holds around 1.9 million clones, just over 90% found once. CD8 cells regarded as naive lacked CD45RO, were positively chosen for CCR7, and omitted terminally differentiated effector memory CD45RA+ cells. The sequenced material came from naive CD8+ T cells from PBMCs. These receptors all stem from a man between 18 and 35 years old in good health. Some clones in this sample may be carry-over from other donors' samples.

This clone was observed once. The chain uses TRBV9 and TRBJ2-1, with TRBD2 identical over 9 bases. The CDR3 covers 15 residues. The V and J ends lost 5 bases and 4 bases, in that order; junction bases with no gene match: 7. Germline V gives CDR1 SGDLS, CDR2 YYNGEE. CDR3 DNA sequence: TGTGCCAGCAGTACAAAGACTAGCGGATACAATGAGCAGTTCTTC. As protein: CASSTKTSGYNEQFF.

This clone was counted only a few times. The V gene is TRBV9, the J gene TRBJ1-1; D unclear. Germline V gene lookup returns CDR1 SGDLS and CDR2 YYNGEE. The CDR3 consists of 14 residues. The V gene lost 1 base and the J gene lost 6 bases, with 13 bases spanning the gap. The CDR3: CASSVSSGRSEAFF. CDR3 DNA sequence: TGTGCCAGCAGCGTATCATCGGGTAGATCTGAAGCTTTCTTT.

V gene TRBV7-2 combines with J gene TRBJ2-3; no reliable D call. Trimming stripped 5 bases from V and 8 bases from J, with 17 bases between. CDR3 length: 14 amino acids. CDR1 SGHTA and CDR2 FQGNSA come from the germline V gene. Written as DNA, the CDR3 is TGTGCCAGCAGCCTAGACATGGGCGTCGCTACGCAGTATTTT. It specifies CASSLDMGVATQYF.

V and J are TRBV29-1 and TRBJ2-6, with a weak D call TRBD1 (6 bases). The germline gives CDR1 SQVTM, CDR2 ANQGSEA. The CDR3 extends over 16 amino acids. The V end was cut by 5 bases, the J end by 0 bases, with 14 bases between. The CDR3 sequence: CSVRGGRHSGANVLTF. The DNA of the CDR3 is TGCAGCGTTCGAGGGGGACGCCACTCTGGGGCCAACGTCCTGACTTTC.

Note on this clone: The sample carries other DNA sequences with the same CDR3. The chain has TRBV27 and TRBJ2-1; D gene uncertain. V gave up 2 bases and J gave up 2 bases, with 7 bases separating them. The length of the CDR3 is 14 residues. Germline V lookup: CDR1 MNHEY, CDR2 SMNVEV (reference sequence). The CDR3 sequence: CASSLRGPYNEQFF. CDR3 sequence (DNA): TGTGCCAGCAGTTTAAGAGGTCCCTACAATGAGCAGTTCTTC.

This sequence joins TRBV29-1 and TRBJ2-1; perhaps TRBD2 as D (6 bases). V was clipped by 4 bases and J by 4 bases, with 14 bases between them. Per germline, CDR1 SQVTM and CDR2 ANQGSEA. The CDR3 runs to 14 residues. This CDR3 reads CSVGGGFPYNEQFF. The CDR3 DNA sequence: TGCAGCGTTGGTGGAGGGTTCCCGTACAATGAGCAGTTCTTC.

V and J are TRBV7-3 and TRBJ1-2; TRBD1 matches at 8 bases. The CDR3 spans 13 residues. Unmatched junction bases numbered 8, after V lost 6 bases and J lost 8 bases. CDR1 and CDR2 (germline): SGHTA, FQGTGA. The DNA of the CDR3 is TGTGCCAGCAGTCCTGACAGGGGTAGCGGCTACACCTTC. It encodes CASSPDRGSGYTF. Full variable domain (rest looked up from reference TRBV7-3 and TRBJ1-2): GAGVSQTPSNKVTEKGKYVELRCDPISGHTALYWYRQSLGQGPEFLIYFQGTGAADDSGLPNDRFFAVRPEGSVSTLKIQRTERGDSAVYLCASSPDRGSGYTFGSGTRLTVV.

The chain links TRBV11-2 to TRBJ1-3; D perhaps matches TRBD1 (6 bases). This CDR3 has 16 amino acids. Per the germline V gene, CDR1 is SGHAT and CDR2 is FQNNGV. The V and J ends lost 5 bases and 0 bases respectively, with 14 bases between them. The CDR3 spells CASSMRQAHSGNTIYF. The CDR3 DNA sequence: TGTGCCAGCAGCATGAGACAGGCACACTCTGGAAACACCATATATTTT.

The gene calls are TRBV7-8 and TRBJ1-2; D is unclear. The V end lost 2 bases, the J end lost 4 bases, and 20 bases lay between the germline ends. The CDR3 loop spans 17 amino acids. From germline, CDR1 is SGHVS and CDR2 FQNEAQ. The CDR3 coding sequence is TGTGCCAGCAGCTTAAGTAGTGGTCCCCTATTGGGCTATGGCTACACCTTC. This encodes CASSLSSGPLLGYGYTF.

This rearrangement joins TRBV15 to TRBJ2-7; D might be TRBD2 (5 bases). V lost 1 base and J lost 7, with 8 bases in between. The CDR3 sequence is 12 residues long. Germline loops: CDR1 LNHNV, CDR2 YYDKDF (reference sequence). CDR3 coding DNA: TGTGCCACCAGCAGAGTCGGGGTTGAGCAGTACTTC. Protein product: CATSRVGVEQYF.

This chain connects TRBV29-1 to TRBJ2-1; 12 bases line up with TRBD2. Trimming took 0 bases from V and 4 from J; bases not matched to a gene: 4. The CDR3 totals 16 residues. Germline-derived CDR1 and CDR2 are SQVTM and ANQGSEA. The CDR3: CSVEEVGLAGYNEQFF. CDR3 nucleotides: TGCAGCGTTGAAGAGGTTGGACTAGCGGGATACAATGAGCAGTTCTTC.

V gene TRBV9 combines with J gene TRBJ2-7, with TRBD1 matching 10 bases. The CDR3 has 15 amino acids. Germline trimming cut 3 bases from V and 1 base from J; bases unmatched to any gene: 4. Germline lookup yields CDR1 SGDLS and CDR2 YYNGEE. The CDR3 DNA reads TGTGCCAGCAGCGGACCGGACAGGGGGTCCTACGAGCAGTACTTC. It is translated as CASSGPDRGSYEQYF.

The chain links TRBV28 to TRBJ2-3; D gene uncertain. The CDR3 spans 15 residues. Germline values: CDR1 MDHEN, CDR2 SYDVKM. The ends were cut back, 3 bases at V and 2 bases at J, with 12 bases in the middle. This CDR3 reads CASSFTLAPTDTQYF. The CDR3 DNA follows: TGTGCCAGCAGTTTTACCCTCGCGCCCACAGATACGCAGTATTTT.

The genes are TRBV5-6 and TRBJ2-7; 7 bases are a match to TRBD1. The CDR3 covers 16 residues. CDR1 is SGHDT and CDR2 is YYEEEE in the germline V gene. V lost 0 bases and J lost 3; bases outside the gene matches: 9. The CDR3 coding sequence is TGTGCCAGCAGCTTGGGGACCCAGGGGGAGAGCTACGAGCAGTACTTC. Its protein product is CASSLGTQGESYEQYF. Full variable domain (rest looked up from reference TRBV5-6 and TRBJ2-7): DAGVTQSPTHLIKTRGQQVTLRCSPKSGHDTVSWYQQALGQGPQFIFQYYEEEERQRGNFPDRFSGHQFPNYSSELNVNALLLGDSALYLCASSLGTQGESYEQYFGPGTRLTVT.

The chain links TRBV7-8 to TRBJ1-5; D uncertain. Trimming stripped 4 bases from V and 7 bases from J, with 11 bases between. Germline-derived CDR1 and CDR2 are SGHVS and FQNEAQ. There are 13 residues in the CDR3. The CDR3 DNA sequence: TGTGCCAGCAGCTCTTCCCCAAGGCAGCCCCAGCATTTT. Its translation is CASSSSPRQPQHF.

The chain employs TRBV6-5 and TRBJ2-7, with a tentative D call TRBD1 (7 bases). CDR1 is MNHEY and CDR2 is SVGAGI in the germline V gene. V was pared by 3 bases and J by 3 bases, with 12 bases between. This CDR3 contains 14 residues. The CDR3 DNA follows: TGTGCCAGCAGTTATGGCGGGACAGACTACGAGCAGTACTTC. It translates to CASSYGGTDYEQYF.

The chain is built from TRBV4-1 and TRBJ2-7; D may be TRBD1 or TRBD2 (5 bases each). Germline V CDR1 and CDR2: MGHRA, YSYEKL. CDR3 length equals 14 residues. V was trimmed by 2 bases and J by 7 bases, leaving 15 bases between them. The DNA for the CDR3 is TGCGCCAGCAGCCAAAGGGACGCAAATACAGAGCAGTACTTC. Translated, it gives CASSQRDANTEQYF.

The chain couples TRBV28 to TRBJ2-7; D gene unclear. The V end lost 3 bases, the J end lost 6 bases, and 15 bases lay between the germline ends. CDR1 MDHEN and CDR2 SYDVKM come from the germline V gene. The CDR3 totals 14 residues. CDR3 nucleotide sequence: TGTGCCAGCAGTTTCGCCCAACTCACTGGCGAGCAGTACTTC. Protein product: CASSFAQLTGEQYF. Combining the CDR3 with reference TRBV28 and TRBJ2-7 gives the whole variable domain DVKVTQSSRYLVKRTGEKVFLECVQDMDHENMFWYRQDPGLGLRLIYFSYDVKMKEKGDIPEGYSVSREKKERFSLILESASTNQTSMYLCASSFAQLTGEQYFGPGTRLTVT.

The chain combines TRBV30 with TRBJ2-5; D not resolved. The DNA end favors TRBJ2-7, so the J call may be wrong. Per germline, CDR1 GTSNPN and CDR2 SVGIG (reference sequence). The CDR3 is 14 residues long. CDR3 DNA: TGTGCCTGGAGCGGCGTGTCCTCGGCCCACGAGCAGTACTTC. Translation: CAWSGVSSAHEQYF.